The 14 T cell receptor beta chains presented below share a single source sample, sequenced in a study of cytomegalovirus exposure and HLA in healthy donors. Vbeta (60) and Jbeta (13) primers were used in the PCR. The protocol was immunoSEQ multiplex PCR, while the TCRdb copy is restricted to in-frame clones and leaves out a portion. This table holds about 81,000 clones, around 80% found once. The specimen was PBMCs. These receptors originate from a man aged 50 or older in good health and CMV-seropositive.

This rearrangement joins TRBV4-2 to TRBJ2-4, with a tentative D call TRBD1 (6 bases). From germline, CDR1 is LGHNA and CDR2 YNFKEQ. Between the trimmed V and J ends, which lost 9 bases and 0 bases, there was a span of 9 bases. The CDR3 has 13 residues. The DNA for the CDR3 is TGTGCCAGTACAGGGTTAGCCAAAAACATTCAGTACTTC. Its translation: CASTGLAKNIQYF.

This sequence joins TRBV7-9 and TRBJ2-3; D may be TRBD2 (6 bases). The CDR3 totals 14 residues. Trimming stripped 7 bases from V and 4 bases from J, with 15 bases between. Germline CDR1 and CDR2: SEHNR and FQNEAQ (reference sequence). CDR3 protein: CASNPGTGADTQYF. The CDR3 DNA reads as TGTGCCAGCAACCCGGGAACGGGAGCAGATACGCAGTATTTT.

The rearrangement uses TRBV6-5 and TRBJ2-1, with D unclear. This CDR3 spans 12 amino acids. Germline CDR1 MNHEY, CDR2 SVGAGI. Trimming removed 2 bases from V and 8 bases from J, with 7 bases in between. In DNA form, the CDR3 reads TGTGCCAGCAGTTACCCTCCCCATGAGCAGTTCTTC. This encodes CASSYPPHEQFF.

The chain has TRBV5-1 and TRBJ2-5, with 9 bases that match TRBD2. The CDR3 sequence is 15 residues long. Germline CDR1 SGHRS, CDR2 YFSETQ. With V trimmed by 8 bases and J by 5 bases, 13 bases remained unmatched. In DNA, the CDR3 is TGCGCCAGTACCCCTTTCGCGGGAGGGCCTGAGACCCAGTACTTC. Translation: CASTPFAGGPETQYF.

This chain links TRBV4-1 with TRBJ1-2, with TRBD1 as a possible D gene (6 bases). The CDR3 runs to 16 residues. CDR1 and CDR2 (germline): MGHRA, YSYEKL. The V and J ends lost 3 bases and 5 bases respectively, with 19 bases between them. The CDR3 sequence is CASSQFGRTDVYGYTF. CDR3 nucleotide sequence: TGCGCCAGCAGCCAGTTCGGTCGGACAGATGTTTATGGCTACACCTTC.

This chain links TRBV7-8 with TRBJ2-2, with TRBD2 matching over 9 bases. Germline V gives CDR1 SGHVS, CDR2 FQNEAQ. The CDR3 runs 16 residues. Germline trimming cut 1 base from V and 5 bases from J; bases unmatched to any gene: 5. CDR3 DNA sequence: TGTGCCAGCAGCTTAGGGCTAGCGGGAATTACCGGGGAGCTGTTTTTT. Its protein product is CASSLGLAGITGELFF.

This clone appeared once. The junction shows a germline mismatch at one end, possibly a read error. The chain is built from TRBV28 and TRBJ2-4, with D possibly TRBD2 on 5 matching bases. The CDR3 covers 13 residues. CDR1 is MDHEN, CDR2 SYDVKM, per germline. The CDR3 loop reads CASCGESRNSQYF. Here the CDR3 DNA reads TGTGCCAGCTGTGGGGAGTCGCGGAACAGTCAGTACTTC. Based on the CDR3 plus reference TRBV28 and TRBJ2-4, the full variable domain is DVKVTQSSRYLVKRTGEKVFLECVQDMDHENMFWYRQDPGLGLRLIYFSYDVKMKEKGDIPEGYSVSREKKERFSLILESASTNQTSMYLCASCGESRNSQYFGAGTRLSVL.

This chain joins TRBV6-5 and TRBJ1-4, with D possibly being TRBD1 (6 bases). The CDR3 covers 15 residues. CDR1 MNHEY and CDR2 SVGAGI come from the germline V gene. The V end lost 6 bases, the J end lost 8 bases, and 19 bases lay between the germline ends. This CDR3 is CASSQIKQGGEKLFF. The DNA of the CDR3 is TGTGCCAGCAGCCAAATTAAACAGGGTGGCGAAAAACTGTTTTTT.

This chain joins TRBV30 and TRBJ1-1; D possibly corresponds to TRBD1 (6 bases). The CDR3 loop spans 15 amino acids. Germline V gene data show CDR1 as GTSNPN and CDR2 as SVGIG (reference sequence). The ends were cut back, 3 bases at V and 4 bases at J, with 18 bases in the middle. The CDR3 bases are TGTGCCTGGAGCTTAACCGGGACACGAGGCACTGAAGCTTTCTTT. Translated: CAWSLTGTRGTEAFF.

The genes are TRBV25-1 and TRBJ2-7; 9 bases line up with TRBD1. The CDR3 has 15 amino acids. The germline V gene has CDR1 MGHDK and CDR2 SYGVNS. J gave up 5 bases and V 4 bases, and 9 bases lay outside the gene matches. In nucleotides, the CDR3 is TGTGCCAGCAGTGTCGAATACAGGGGGCTCGACGAGCAGTACTTC. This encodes CASSVEYRGLDEQYF.

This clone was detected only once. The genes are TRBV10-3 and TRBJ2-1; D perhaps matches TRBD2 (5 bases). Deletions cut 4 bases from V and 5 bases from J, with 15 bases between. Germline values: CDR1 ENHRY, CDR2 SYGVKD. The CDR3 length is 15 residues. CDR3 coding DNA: TGTGCCATCAGTGTTCGGGTGAAAGCGGACAATGAGCAGTTCTTC. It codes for CAISVRVKADNEQFF.

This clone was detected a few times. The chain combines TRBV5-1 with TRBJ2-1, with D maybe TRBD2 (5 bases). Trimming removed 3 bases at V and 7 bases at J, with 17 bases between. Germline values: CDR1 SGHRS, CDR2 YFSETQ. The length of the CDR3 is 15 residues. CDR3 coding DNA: TGCGCCAGCAGCTGGGGAGCGGTCAGAGGGAATGAGCAGTTCTTC. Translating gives CASSWGAVRGNEQFF.

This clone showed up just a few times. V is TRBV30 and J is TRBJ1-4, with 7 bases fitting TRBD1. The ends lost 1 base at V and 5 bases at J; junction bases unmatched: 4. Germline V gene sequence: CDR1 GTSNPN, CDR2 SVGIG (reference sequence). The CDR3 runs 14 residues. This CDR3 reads CAWSEGTENEKLFF. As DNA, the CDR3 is TGTGCCTGGAGTGAGGGGACAGAAAATGAAAAACTGTTTTTT.

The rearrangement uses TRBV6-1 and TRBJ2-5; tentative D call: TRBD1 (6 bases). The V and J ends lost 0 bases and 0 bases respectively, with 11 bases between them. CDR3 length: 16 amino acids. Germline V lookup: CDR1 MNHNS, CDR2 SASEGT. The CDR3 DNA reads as TGTGCCAGCAGTGAAGCCCCGACAGGCTACCAAGAGACCCAGTACTTC. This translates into CASSEAPTGYQETQYF.